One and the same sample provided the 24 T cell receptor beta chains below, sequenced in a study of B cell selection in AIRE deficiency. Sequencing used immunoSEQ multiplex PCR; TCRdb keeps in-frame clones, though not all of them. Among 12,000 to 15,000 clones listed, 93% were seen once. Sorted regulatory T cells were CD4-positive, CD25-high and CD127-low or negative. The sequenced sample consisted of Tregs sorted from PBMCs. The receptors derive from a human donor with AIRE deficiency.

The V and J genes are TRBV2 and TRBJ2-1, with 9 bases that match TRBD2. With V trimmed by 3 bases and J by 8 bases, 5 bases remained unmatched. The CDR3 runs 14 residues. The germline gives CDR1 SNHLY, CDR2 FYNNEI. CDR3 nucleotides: TGTGCCAGCAGTGAGCGGGAGGGGGGTGATGAGCAGTTCTTC. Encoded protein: CASSEREGGDEQFF.

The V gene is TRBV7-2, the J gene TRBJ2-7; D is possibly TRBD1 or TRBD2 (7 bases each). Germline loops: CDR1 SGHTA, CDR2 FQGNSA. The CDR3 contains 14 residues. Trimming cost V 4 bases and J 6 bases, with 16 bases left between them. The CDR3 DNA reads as TGTGCCAGCAGCTCCGGCAGGGGGGGAGGCGAGCAGTACTTC. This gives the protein CASSSGRGGGEQYF.

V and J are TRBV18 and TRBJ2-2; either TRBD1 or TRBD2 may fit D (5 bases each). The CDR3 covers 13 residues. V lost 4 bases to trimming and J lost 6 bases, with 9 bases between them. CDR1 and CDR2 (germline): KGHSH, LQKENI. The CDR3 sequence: CASSRDRAGELFF. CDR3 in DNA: TGTGCCAGCTCACGGGACCGGGCCGGGGAGCTGTTTTTT. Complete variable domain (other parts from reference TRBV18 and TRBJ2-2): NAGVMQNPRHLVRRRGQEARLRCSPMKGHSHVYWYRQLPEEGLKFMVYLQKENIIDESGMPKERFSAEFPKEGPSILRIQQVVRGDSAAYFCASSRDRAGELFFGEGSRLTVL.

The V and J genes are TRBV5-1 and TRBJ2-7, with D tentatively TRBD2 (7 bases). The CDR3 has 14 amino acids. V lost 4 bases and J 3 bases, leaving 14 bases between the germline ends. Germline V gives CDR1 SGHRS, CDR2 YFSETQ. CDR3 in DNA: TGCGCCAGCAGCCCTGCGGGGGCCCACTACGAGCAGTACTTC. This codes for CASSPAGAHYEQYF. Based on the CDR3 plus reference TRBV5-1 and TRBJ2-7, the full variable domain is KAGVTQTPRYLIKTRGQQVTLSCSPISGHRSVSWYQQTPGQGLQFLFEYFSETQRNKGNFPGRFSGRQFSNSRSEMNVSTLELGDSALYLCASSPAGAHYEQYFGPGTRLTVT.

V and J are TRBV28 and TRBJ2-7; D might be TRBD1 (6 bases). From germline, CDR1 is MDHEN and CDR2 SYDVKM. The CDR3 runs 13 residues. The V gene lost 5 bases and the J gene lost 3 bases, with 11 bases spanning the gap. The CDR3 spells CASSRQDFYEQYF. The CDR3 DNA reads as TGTGCCAGCAGTAGACAGGATTTCTACGAGCAGTACTTC.

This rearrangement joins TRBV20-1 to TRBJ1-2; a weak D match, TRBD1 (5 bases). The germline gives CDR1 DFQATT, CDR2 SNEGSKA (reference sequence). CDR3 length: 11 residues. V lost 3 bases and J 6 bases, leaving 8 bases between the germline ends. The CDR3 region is CSARPRDGYTF. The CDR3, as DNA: TGCAGTGCTAGGCCCAGGGATGGCTACACCTTC.

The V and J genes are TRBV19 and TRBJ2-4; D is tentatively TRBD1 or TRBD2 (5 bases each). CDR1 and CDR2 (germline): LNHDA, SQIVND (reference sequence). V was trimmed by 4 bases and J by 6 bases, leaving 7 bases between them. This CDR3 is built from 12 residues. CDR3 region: CASSTGLNIQYF. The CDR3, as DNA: TGTGCCAGTAGTACGGGGCTAAACATTCAGTACTTC.

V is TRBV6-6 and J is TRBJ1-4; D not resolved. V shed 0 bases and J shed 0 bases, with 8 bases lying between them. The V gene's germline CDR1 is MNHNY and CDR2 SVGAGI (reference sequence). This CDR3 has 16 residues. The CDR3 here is CASSYSTGATNEKLFF. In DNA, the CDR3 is TGTGCCAGCAGTTACTCGACTGGGGCAACTAATGAAAAACTGTTTTTT.

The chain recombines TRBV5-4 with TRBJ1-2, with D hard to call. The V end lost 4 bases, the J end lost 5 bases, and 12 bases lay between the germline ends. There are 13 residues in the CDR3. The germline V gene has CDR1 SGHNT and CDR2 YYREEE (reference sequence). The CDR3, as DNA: TGTGCCAGCAGCCCTTCTCCGTTATATGGCTACACCTTC. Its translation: CASSPSPLYGYTF.

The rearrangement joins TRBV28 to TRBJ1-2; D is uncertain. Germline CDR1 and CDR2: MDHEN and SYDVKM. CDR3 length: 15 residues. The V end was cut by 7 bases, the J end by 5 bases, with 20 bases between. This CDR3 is CASNLGPELSYGYTF. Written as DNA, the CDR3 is TGTGCCAGCAATTTGGGCCCGGAATTGTCGTATGGCTACACCTTC.

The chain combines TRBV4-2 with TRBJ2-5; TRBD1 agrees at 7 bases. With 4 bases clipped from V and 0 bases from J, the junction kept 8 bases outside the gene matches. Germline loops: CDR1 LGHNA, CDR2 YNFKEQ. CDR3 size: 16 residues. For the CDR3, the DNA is TGTGCCAGCAGCCCTAGCCAGGGACAGTACCAAGAGACCCAGTACTTC. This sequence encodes CASSPSQGQYQETQYF.

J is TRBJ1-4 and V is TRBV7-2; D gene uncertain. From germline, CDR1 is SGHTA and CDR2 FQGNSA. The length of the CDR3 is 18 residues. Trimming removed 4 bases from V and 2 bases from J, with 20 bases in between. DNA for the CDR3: TGTGCCAGCAGCTCTAGCAGCTTATCGATCCGGACTAATGAAAAACTGTTTTTT. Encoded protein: CASSSSSLSIRTNEKLFF.

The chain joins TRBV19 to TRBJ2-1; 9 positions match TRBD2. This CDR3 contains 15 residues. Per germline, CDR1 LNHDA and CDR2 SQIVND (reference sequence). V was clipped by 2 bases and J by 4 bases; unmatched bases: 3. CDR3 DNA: TGTGCCAGTAGTATATCGAGCGGGAGGTACAATGAGCAGTTCTTC. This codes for CASSISSGRYNEQFF.

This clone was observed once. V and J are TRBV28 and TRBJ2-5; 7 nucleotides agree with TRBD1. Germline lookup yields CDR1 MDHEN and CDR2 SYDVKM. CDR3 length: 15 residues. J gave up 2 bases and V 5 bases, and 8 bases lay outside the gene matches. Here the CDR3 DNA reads TGTGCCAGCAGTGCCCGGGACAGACGACAAGAGACCCAGTACTTC. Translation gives CASSARDRRQETQYF.

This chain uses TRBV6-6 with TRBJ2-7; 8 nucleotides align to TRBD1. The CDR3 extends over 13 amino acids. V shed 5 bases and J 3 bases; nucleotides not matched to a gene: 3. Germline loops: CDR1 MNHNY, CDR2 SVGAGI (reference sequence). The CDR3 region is CASSRTGYYEQYF. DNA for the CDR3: TGTGCCAGCAGTCGGACAGGGTACTACGAGCAGTACTTC.

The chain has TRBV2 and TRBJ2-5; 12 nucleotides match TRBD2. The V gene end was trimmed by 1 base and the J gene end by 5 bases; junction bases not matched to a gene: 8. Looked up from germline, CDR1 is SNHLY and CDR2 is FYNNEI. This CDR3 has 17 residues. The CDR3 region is CASSEVRLAGVVETQYF. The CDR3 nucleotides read TGTGCCAGCAGTGAAGTCAGACTAGCGGGAGTCGTGGAGACCCAGTACTTC.

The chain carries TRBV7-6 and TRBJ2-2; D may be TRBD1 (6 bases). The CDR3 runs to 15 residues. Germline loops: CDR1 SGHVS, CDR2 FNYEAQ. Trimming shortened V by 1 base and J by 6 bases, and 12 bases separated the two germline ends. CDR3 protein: CASSLESAGAGELFF. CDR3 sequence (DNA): TGTGCCAGCAGCTTAGAATCGGCAGGGGCCGGGGAGCTGTTTTTT.

The CDR3 loop reads CAISEQGQGNYGYTF. Written as DNA, the CDR3 is TGTGCCATCAGTGAGCAAGGGCAGGGGAACTATGGCTACACCTTC. This chain uses TRBV10-3 with TRBJ1-2; D is perhaps TRBD1 (6 bases). Looked up from germline, CDR1 is ENHRY and CDR2 is SYGVKD. V was shortened by 2 bases and J by 2 bases, with 12 bases between the two germline ends. The CDR3 is made up of 15 amino acids.

The CDR3 DNA sequence: TGCGCCAGCACCCTTGGTACTGCCGGAGGCACAGATACGCAGTATTTT. This translates into CASTLGTAGGTDTQYF. J is TRBJ2-3 and V is TRBV5-1; D remains unclear. V lost 6 bases to trimming and J lost 1 base, with 18 bases between them. The CDR3 covers 16 residues. Germline lookup yields CDR1 SGHRS and CDR2 YFSETQ.

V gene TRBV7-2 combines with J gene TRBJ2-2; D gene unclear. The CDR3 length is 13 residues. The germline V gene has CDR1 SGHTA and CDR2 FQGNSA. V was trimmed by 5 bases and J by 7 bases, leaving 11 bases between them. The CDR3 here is CASSASISGELFF. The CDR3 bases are TGTGCCAGCAGCGCCTCGATCAGCGGGGAGCTGTTTTTT. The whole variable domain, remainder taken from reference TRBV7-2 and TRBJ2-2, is GAGVSQSPSNKVTEKGKDVELRCDPISGHTALYWYRQSLGQGLEFLIYFQGNSAPDKSGLPSDRFSAERTGGSVSTLTIQRTQQEDSAVYLCASSASISGELFFGEGSRLTVL.

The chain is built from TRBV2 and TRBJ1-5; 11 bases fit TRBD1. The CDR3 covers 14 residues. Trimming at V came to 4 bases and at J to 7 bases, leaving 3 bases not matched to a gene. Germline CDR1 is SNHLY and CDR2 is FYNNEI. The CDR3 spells CASSADRGQQPQHF. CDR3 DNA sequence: TGTGCCAGCAGTGCGGACAGGGGGCAACAGCCCCAGCATTTT.

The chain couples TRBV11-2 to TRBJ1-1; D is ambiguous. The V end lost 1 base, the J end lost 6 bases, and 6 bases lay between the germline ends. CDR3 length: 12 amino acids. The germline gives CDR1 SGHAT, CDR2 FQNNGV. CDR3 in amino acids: CASSLAGAEAFF. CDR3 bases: TGTGCCAGCAGCTTAGCCGGAGCTGAAGCTTTCTTT.

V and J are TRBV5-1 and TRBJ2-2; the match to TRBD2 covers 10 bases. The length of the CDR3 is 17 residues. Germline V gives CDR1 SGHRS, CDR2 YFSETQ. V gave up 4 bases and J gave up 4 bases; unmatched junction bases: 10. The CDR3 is CASSHYSGRFSTGELFF. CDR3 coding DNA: TGCGCCAGCAGCCACTATAGCGGGAGGTTCTCCACCGGGGAGCTGTTTTTT.

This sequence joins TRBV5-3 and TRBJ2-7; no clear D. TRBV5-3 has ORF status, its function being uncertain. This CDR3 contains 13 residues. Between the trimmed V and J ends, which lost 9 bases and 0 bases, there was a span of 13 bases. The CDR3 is CAMSRRNSYEQYF. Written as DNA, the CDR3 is TGTGCCATGTCGCGTAGAAACTCCTACGAGCAGTACTTC.